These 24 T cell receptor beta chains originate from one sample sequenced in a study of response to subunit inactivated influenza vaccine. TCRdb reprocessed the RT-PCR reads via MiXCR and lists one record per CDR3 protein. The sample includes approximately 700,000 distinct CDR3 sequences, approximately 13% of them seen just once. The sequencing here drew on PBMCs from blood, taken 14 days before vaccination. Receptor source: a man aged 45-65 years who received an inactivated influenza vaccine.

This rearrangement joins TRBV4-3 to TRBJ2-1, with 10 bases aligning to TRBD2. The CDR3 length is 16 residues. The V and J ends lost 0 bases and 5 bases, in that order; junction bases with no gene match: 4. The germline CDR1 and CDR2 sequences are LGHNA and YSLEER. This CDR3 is CASSQDWTSGHNEQFF. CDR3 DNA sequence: TGCGCCAGCAGCCAAGATTGGACTAGCGGACACAATGAGCAGTTCTTC.

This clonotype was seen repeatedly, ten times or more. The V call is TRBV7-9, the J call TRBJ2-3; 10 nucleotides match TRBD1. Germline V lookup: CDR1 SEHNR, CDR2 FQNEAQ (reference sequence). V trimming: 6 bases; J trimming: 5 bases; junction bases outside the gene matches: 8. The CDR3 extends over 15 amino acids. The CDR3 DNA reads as TGTGCCAGCAGTTACCCGGGACAGGGGATAGATACGCAGTATTTT. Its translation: CASSYPGQGIDTQYF.

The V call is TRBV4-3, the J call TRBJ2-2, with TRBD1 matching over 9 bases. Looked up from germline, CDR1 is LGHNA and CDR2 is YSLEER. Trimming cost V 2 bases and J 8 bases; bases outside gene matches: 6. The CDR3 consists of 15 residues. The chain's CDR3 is CASSQHRGRGGELFF. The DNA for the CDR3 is TGCGCCAGCAGCCAACACAGGGGGCGAGGGGGGGAGCTGTTTTTT.

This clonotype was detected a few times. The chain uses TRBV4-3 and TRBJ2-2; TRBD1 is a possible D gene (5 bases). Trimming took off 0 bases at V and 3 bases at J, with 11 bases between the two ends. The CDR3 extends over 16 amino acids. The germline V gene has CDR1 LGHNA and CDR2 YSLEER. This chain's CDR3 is CASSQDGAGDTGELFF. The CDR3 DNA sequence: TGCGCCAGCAGCCAAGATGGGGCTGGGGACACCGGGGAGCTGTTTTTT.

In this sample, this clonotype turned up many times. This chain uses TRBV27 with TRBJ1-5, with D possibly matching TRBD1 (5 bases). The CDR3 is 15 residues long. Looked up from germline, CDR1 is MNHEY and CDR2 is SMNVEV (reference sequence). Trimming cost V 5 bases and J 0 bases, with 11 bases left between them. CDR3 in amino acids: CASSNRQSSNQPQHF. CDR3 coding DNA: TGTGCCAGCAGTAATAGACAGTCTAGCAATCAGCCCCAGCATTTT.

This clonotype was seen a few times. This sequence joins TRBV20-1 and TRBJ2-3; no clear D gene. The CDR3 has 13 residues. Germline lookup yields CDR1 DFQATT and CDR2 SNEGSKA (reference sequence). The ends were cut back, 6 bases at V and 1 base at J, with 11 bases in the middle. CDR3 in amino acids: CSATPRGTDTQYF. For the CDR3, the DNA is TGCAGTGCCACCCCCCGGGGCACAGATACGCAGTATTTT.

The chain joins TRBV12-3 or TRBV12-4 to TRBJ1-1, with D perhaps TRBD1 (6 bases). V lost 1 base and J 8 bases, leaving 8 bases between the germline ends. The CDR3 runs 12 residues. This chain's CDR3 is CASSLDRDEAFF. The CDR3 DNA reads TGTGCCAGCAGTTTAGACAGGGACGAAGCTTTCTTT.

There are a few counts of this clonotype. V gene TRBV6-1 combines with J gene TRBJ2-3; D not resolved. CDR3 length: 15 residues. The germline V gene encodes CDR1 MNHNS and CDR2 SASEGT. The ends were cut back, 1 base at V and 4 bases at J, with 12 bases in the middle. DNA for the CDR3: TGTGCCAGCAGTGAAGGTTCAAAACGGGCAGATACGCAGTATTTT. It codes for CASSEGSKRADTQYF.

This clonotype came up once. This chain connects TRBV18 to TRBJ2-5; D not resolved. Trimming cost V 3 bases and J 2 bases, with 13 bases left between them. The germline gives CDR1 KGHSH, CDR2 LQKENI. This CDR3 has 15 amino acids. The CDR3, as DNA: TGTGCCAGCTCACCCCTCAAATTGCGGCAAGAGACCCAGTACTTC. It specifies CASSPLKLRQETQYF.

CDR3 loop: CASSPPWGGRYEQYF. DNA of the CDR3: TGTGCCAGCTCACCACCGTGGGGGGGTCGGTACGAGCAGTACTTC. The rearrangement links TRBV18 to TRBJ2-7; 7 bases fit TRBD2. V trimming: 0 bases; J trimming: 4 bases; junction bases outside the gene matches: 6. The CDR3 has 15 amino acids. CDR1 and CDR2 (germline): KGHSH, LQKENI.

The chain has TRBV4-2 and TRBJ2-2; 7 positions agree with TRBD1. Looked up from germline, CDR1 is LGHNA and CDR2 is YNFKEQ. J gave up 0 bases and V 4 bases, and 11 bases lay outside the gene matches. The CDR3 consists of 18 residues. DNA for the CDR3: TGTGCCAGCAGCCGTTACTACAGGGGACGAACGAACACCGGGGAGCTGTTTTTT. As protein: CASSRYYRGRTNTGELFF.

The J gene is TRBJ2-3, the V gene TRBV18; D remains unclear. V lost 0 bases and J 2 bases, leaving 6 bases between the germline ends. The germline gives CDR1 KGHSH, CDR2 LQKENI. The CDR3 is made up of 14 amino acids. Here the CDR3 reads CASSPPRFTDTQYF. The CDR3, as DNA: TGTGCCAGCTCACCACCGAGGTTCACAGATACGCAGTATTTT.

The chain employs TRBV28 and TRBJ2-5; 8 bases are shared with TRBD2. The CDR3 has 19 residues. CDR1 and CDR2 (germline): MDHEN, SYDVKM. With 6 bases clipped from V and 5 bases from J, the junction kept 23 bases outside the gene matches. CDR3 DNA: TGTGCCAGCAGCCAAATACTCTCTACTAGCGGAGGAGGATCGGAGACCCAGTACTTC. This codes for CASSQILSTSGGGSETQYF.

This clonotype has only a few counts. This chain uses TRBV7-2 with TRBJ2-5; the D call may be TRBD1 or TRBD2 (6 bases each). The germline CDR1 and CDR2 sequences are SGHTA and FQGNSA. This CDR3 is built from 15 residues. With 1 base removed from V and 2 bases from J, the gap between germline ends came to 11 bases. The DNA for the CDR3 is TGTGCCAGCAGCTTAGATAGGGGGGCACAAGAGACCCAGTACTTC. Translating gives CASSLDRGAQETQYF.

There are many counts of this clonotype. CDR3 nucleotides: TGTGCCAGCAGCTTAGGAGTGGGGAACTATGGCTACACCTTC. Its translation: CASSLGVGNYGYTF. J is TRBJ1-2 and V is TRBV7-2; D is unclear. Germline V gene data show CDR1 as SGHTA and CDR2 as FQGNSA. The CDR3 is made up of 14 amino acids. The ends were cut back, 1 base at V and 2 bases at J, with 8 bases in the middle.

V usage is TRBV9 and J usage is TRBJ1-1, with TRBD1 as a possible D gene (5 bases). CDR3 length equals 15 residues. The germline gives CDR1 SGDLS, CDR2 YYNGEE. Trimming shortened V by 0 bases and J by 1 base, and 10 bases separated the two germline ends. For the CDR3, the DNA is TGTGCCAGCAGCGTAGTTGGGGGGGGGAACACTGAAGCTTTCTTT. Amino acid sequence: CASSVVGGGNTEAFF.

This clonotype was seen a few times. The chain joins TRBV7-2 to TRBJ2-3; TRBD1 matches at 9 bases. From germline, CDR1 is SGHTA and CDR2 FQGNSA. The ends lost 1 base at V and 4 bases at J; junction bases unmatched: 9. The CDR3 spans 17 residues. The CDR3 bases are TGTGCCAGCAGCTTAGTGTTTAGACAGGGGGGATCAGATACGCAGTATTTT. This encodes CASSLVFRQGGSDTQYF.

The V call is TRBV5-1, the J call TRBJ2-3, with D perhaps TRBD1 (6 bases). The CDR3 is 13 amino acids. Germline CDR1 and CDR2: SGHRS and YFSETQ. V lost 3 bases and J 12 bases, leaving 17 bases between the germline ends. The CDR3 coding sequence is TGCGCCAGCAGCTCCCGGGACCGAGGGGGTCAGTATTTT. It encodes CASSSRDRGGQYF.

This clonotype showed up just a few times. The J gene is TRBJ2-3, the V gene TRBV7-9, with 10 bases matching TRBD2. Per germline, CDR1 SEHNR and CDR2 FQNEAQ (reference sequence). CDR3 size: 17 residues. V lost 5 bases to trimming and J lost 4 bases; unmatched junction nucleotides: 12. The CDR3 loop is CASSTGRTSGYADTQYF. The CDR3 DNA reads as TGTGCCAGCAGCACTGGACGGACTAGCGGTTACGCAGATACGCAGTATTTT.

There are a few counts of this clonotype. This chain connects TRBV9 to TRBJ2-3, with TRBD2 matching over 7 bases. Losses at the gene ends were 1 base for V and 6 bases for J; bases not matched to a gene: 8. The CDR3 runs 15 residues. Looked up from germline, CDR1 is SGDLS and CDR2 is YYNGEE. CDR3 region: CASSVIGGSGDTQYF. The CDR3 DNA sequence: TGTGCCAGCAGCGTAATTGGCGGGAGTGGTGATACGCAGTATTTT.

The CDR3 spells CASSPGGGSRQPQHF. Here the CDR3 DNA reads TGTGCCAGCAGCCCCGGAGGGGGCTCCCGGCAGCCCCAGCATTTT. The chain carries TRBV6-1 and TRBJ1-5, with 7 bases that match TRBD1. CDR3 length: 15 residues. The V segment lost 6 bases and the J segment 7 bases; nucleotides outside the gene matches: 12. Germline CDR1 and CDR2: MNHNS and SASEGT.

CDR3 bases: TGTGCCAGCAGTGAGGCAGGCGATCAGCCCCAGCATTTT. Its translation is CASSEAGDQPQHF. The chain employs TRBV6-1 and TRBJ1-5; D remains unclear. Trimming shortened V by 3 bases and J by 5 bases, and 8 bases separated the two germline ends. The CDR3 consists of 13 residues. In germline, CDR1 is MNHNS, CDR2 SASEGT.

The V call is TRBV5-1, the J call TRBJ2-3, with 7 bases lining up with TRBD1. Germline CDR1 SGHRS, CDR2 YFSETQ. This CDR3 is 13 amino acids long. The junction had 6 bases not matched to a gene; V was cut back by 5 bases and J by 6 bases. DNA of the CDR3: TGCGCCAGCAGTATACAGGGGACGGATACGCAGTATTTT. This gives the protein CASSIQGTDTQYF.

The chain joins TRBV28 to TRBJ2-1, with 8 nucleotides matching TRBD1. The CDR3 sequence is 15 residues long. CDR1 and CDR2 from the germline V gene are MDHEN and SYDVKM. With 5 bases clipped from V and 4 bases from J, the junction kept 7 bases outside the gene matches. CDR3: CASSPRTGFYNEQFF. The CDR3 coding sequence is TGTGCCAGCAGTCCCAGGACAGGGTTTTACAATGAGCAGTTCTTC.